This T cell receptor (beta chain) is drawn from a study of T cell responses to AZD1222 COVID-19 vaccine. Overall study context: Whether given at about 4 or about 12 weeks, second doses were pooled. Study observations and caveats: With dominance at 160-218 and 743-854, vaccine-associated CD4 TCRs spanned spike. The peak T cell response came first, and repertoires were sampled only after it.

The V end was cut by 5 bases, the J end by 6 bases, with 10 bases between. The germline V gene has CDR1 SGHTA and CDR2 FQGNSA. This CDR3 spans 12 amino acids. Profiled with immunoSEQ multiplex PCR; TCRdb holds only in-frame clones, not every one. The sample has 200,000 to 300,000 clones, 93% seen once. Comments on this clone: Its cognate antigen is unknown.

Sequencing used peripheral blood, obtained on day 0 of AZD1222 vaccination. V usage is TRBV7-2 and J usage is TRBJ1-1; tentatively, D is TRBD1 (6 bases). The origin of this receptor is an adult in good health. The CDR3 DNA reads as TGTGCCAGCAGCAGGGACATCGCTGAAGCTTTCTTT. Encoded protein: CASSRDIAEAFF.